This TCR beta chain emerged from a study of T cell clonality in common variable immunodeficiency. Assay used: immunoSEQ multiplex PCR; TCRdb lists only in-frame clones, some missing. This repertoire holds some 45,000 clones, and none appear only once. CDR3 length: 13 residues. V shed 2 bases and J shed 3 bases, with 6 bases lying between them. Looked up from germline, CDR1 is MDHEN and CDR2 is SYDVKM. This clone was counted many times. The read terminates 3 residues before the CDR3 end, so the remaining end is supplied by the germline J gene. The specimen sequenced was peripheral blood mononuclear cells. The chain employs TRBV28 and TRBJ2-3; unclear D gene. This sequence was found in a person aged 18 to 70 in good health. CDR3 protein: CASSLPGTDTQYF. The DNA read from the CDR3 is TGTGCCAGCAGTTTACCCGGGACAGATACG.